This is a list of T cell receptor beta chains from one sample in a study of shared clonotypes between healthy human individuals. Here immunoSEQ multiplex PCR was the method, and the copy in TCRdb shows in-frame clones only, minus some. The table lists approximately 510,000 clones, approximately 79% of them singletons. The sequenced sample was PBMCs. Every receptor here comes from a woman between 35 and 50 years old in good health. Some clones in this sample may be carry-over from other donors' samples. The CDR3 runs from the conserved cysteine through the conserved F or W. The order of the fields is V gene, CDR3 length, J gene, D gene, clone size, CDR3 DNA, CDR3 protein. D genes are given only for firm matches. Not all rows give a size; the values are once, few, many and, for expanded clones, a class.

V: TRBV18
length: 13
J: TRBJ1-5
D: -
size: -
DNA: TGTGCCAGCTCGAGCGGGGGCCCGCTGCCCCAGCATTTT
CDR3: CASSSGGPLPQHF

V: TRBV5-1
length: 13
J: TRBJ2-7
D: TRBD1
size: -
DNA: TGCGCCAGCAGCGGGGACAGGGGGCAGGAGCAGTACTTC
CDR3: CASSGDRGQEQYF

V: TRBV7-6
length: 16
J: TRBJ2-2
D: TRBD2
size: -
DNA: TGTGCCAGCAGCTTAGTAGCGGGCGGAAACACCGGGGAGCTGTTTTTT
CDR3: CASSLVAGGNTGELFF

V: TRBV21-1
length: 17
J: TRBJ1-3
D: -
size: -
DNA: TGTGCCAGCAGCCTCCACAGGGCTCCCTTCTCTGGAAACACCATATATTTT
CDR3: CASSLHRAPFSGNTIYF

V: TRBV7-2
length: 16
J: TRBJ2-2
D: TRBD1
size: -
DNA: TGTGCCAGCAGCTTTCCGGGACAGGGGACCACCGGGGAGCTGTTTTTT
CDR3: CASSFPGQGTTGELFF

V: TRBV27
length: 13
J: TRBJ1-2
D: -
size: -
DNA: TGTGCCAGCAGTCCCCTAGCGACCTATGGCTACACCTTC
CDR3: CASSPLATYGYTF

V: TRBV6-1
length: 14
J: TRBJ2-7
D: TRBD2
size: -
DNA: TGTGCCAGCAGTGATTGGCGGGAGCGACGCGAGCAGTACTTC
CDR3: CASSDWRERREQYF

V: TRBV7-2
length: 12
J: TRBJ2-3
D: -
size: -
DNA: TGTGCCAGCAGTACCCGCACAGATACGCAATATTTT
CDR3: CASSTRTDTQYF

V: TRBV10-3
length: 13
J: TRBJ2-7
D: -
size: -
DNA: TGTGCCATCAGTGTTAGTAGCCCAGACGAGCAGTACTTC
CDR3: CAISVSSPDEQYF

V: TRBV7-2
length: 16
J: TRBJ1-5
D: TRBD1
size: -
DNA: TGTGCCAGCAGCCTGGGACAGGGATACAGCAATCAGCCCCAGCATTTT
CDR3: CASSLGQGYSNQPQHF

V: TRBV29-1
length: 15
J: TRBJ2-5
D: -
size: -
DNA: TGCAGCGTCACCCCAGGGAGAGTAGCCCAAGAGACCCAGTACTTC
CDR3: CSVTPGRVAQETQYF

V: TRBV2
length: 16
J: TRBJ2-5
D: TRBD2
size: -
DNA: TGTGCCAGCAGAGGGGGGGCGGGAGGACCCCAAGAGACCCAGTACTTC
CDR3: CASRGGAGGPQETQYF

V: TRBV5-1
length: 14
J: TRBJ1-4
D: TRBD1
size: -
DNA: TGCGCCAGCAGCTGGAGGACAGGGAATGAAAAACTGTTTTTT
CDR3: CASSWRTGNEKLFF

V: TRBV30
length: 16
J: TRBJ2-1
D: TRBD2
size: -
DNA: TGTGCCTGGAGTCTAGCGGGAGGCCGAACGAGCGATGAGCAGTTCTTC
CDR3: CAWSLAGGRTSDEQFF

V: TRBV29-1
length: 14
J: TRBJ1-2
D: -
size: many
DNA: TGCAGCGTTGAAGATCGTGGGTCTGGGAATGGCTACACCTTC
CDR3: CSVEDRGSGNGYTF

V: TRBV7-3
length: 18
J: TRBJ2-3
D: TRBD2
size: few
DNA: TGTGCCAGCACCCGAACCGATAGTTTAGCGGGCCTCACAGATACGCAGTATTTT
CDR3: CASTRTDSLAGLTDTQYF

V: TRBV7-2
length: 14
J: TRBJ2-1
D: -
size: -
DNA: TGTGCCAGCAGCTCTCCGGGTAGCTACAATGAGCAGTTCTTC
CDR3: CASSSPGSYNEQFF

V: TRBV19
length: 16
J: TRBJ1-3
D: -
size: -
DNA: TGTGCCAGTACTTTGATCGTGGTTTTCTCTGGAAACACCATATATTTT
CDR3: CASTLIVVFSGNTIYF

V: TRBV4-1
length: 15
J: TRBJ2-7
D: TRBD2
size: few
DNA: TGCGCCAGCAGCCTACGACTAGCGGAAAACTACGAGCAGTACTTC
CDR3: CASSLRLAENYEQYF

V: TRBV9
length: 14
J: TRBJ2-1
D: -
size: -
DNA: TGTGCCAGCAGCGTAGTCGGAAACTACAATGAGCAGTTCTTC
CDR3: CASSVVGNYNEQFF